The 6 T cell receptor beta chains in this list originate from one sample, sequenced in a study of blood T cells in healthy people across ages. Using a J-beta primer mix together with a sample-barcoded 5' primer, a second PCR was run for about 6 to 11 cycles. From the 5' RACE reads, TCRdb called clonotypes with MiXCR, one entry per CDR3 protein. The sample has 1.5 million to 1.9 million distinct CDR3 sequences; roughly two fifths are singletons. Sequencing input: blood. The receptors stem from a woman aged 18-29 years in good health.

This clonotype has just a few counts. The chain recombines TRBV29-1 with TRBJ2-1; TRBD2 might be the D (6 bases). Gene TRBJ2-7 matches the end of the DNA better, so the J call may be wrong. The CDR3 spans 14 residues. Germline CDR1 reads SQVTM; CDR2 reads ANQGSEA. CDR3 loop: CSVRGGGSYNEQYF. For the CDR3, the DNA is TGCAGTGTACGCGGCGGAGGGTCCTACAATGAGCAGTACTTC.

This chain uses TRBV24-1 with TRBJ2-1; perhaps TRBD1 as D (6 bases). Trimming removed 4 bases from V and 0 bases from J, with 15 bases in between. Germline V gene data show CDR1 as KGHDR and CDR2 as SFDVKD. There are 17 residues in the CDR3. CDR3 residues: CATSDLQGPSSYNEQFF. In nucleotides, the CDR3 is TGTGCCACCAGTGACCTACAGGGACCTAGCTCCTACAATGAGCAGTTCTTC.

This clonotype was recorded a few times. The J gene is TRBJ2-1, the V gene TRBV29-1; D unclear. The CDR3 totals 14 residues. CDR1 is SQVTM and CDR2 is ANQGSEA in the germline V gene. V shed 4 bases and J shed 9 bases, with 19 bases lying between them. The chain's CDR3 is CSVVLAVHNFEQFF. The CDR3 DNA reads TGCAGCGTTGTGCTGGCGGTCCATAATTTTGAGCAGTTCTTC.

The chain links TRBV7-9 to TRBJ2-4; D may correspond to TRBD1 or TRBD2 (5 bases each). This CDR3 region has 12 residues. Germline V gene sequence: CDR1 SEHNR, CDR2 FQNEAQ (reference sequence). Trimming shortened V by 3 bases and J by 12 bases, and 12 bases separated the two germline ends. The CDR3 DNA sequence: TGTGCCAGCAGCTTCTACCAGGGAGATCAGTACTTC. This sequence encodes CASSFYQGDQYF.

CDR3 sequence (DNA): TGTGCCAGCAGCTTAGCGTTGACTGATCAAGAGACCCAGTACTTC. It yields the protein CASSLALTDQETQYF. The chain couples TRBV7-9 to TRBJ2-5, with D uncertain. Between the trimmed V and J ends, which lost 0 bases and 2 bases, there was a span of 10 bases. CDR1 and CDR2 from the germline V gene are SEHNR and FQNEAQ (reference sequence). CDR3 size: 15 residues. Supplemented by reference TRBV7-9 and TRBJ2-5, the full variable domain reads DTGVSQNPRHKITKRGQNVTFRCDPISEHNRLYWYRQTLGQGPEFLTYFQNEAQLEKSRLLSDRFSAERPKGSFSTLEIQRTEQGDSAMYLCASSLALTDQETQYFGPGTRLLVL.

The V and J genes are TRBV25-1 and TRBJ2-1; D may be TRBD2 (5 bases). The J call may be incorrect, as the DNA end agrees better with TRBJ2-7. The CDR3 is made up of 15 amino acids. Germline V gene data show CDR1 as MGHDK and CDR2 as SYGVNS. CDR3 bases: TGTGCCAGCGCTCCTGCGGGCAGATCCTACAATGAGCAGTACTTC. This gives the protein CASAPAGRSYNEQYF.